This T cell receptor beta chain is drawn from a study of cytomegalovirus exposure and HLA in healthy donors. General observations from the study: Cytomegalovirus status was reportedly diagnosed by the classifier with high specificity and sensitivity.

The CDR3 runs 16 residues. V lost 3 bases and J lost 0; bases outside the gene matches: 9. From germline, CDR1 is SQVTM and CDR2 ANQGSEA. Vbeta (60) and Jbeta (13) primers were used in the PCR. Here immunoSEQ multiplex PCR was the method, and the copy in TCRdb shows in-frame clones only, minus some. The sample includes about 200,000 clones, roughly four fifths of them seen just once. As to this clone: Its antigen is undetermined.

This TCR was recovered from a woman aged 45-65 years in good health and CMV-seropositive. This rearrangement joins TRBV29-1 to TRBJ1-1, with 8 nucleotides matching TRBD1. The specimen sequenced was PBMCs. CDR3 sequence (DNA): TGCAGCGTTGACGGGAACAGGGGGTACATGAACACTGAAGCTTTCTTT. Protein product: CSVDGNRGYMNTEAFF.